The 20 T cell receptor beta chains below all came from one sample that was sequenced in a study of blood T cell repertoires in COVID-19. Only in-frame clones appear in the TCRdb table, and some are missing; sequencing was by immunoSEQ multiplex PCR. Among 95,000 to 100,000 clones listed, roughly 83% were seen once. Sequenced input: peripheral blood. The receptors originated from a woman in her fifties or sixties with acute or convalescent COVID-19.

This clone was detected once. The chain combines TRBV11-2 with TRBJ2-5; D is unresolved. This CDR3 has 14 amino acids. Trimming shortened V by 2 bases and J by 0 bases, and 7 bases separated the two germline ends. Germline values: CDR1 SGHAT, CDR2 FQNNGV. CDR3 nucleotides: TGTGCCAGCAGCTTATCTATGTACCAAGAGACCCAGTACTTC. Amino acids: CASSLSMYQETQYF.

The V gene is TRBV4-1, the J gene TRBJ2-1; 7 bases fit TRBD2. CDR1 and CDR2 (germline): MGHRA, YSYEKL. This CDR3 spans 18 amino acids. V gave up 0 bases and J gave up 4 bases; unmatched junction bases: 12. As DNA, the CDR3 is TGCGCCAGCAGCCAAGATCCTGTGGGGGGGGAAACTTACAATGAGCAGTTCTTC. The encoded protein is CASSQDPVGGETYNEQFF.

V gene TRBV18 combines with J gene TRBJ2-1; the D gene is possibly TRBD1 (6 bases). Germline V lookup: CDR1 KGHSH, CDR2 LQKENI. V was cut by 3 bases and J by 3 bases, with 9 bases left in between. The CDR3 is made up of 14 amino acids. The CDR3 DNA is TGTGCCAGCTCACCGGGGGACATCTACAATGAGCAGTTCTTC. Encoded protein: CASSPGDIYNEQFF.

CDR3 amino acids: CASSLDPRGLVTEAFF. The CDR3 DNA reads as TGCGCCAGCAGCTTGGACCCCAGGGGGCTAGTTACTGAAGCTTTCTTT. J is TRBJ1-1 and V is TRBV5-1; 8 nucleotides agree with TRBD1. Germline assignment: CDR1 SGHRS and CDR2 YFSETQ. The J segment lost 5 bases and the V segment lost 0 bases, leaving 9 bases of the junction unmatched. The CDR3 totals 16 residues.

The rearrangement links TRBV7-8 to TRBJ2-5; 8 bases fit TRBD2. This CDR3 region has 16 residues. The V gene end was trimmed by 1 base and the J gene end by 1 base; junction bases not matched to a gene: 5. The germline V gene has CDR1 SGHVS and CDR2 FQNEAQ. The CDR3 region has the DNA TGTGCCAGCAGCTTAGTAGGGCGGGGGGCCCAAGAGACCCAGTACTTC. It specifies CASSLVGRGAQETQYF.

The chain couples TRBV7-9 to TRBJ1-5, with 8 bases fitting TRBD1. Germline-derived CDR1 and CDR2 are SEHNR and FQNEAQ (reference sequence). The CDR3 has 13 amino acids. Unmatched junction bases numbered 7, after V lost 8 bases and J lost 7 bases. The CDR3 protein is CASGQGEGQPQHF. The CDR3 DNA reads TGTGCCAGCGGACAGGGAGAGGGGCAGCCCCAGCATTTT.

This chain joins TRBV7-2 and TRBJ1-2, with 11 bases matching TRBD1. The CDR3 loop spans 15 amino acids. Germline CDR1 is SGHTA and CDR2 is FQGNSA. Trimming took 5 bases from V and 4 from J; bases not matched to a gene: 6. The CDR3 region has the DNA TGTGCCAGCAGCCTGGACAGGGGGCAGAGCTATGGCTACACCTTC. It yields the protein CASSLDRGQSYGYTF. The whole variable domain, filled in from reference TRBV7-2 and TRBJ1-2, reads GAGVSQSPSNKVTEKGKDVELRCDPISGHTALYWYRQSLGQGLEFLIYFQGNSAPDKSGLPSDRFSAERTGGSVSTLTIQRTQQEDSAVYLCASSLDRGQSYGYTFGSGTRLTVV.

The chain has TRBV15 and TRBJ1-1; no reliable D call. The V gene's germline CDR1 is LNHNV and CDR2 YYDKDF (reference sequence). V was pared by 0 bases and J by 8 bases, with 7 bases between. This CDR3 comprises 12 residues. CDR3 in amino acids: CATSRDQQEAFF. CDR3 nucleotide sequence: TGTGCCACCAGCAGAGATCAACAGGAAGCTTTCTTT. Combining the CDR3 with reference TRBV15 and TRBJ1-1 gives the whole variable domain DAMVIQNPRYQVTQFGKPVTLSCSQTLNHNVMYWYQQKSSQAPKLLFHYYDKDFNNEADTPDNFQSRRPNTSFCFLDIRSPGLGDTAMYLCATSRDQQEAFFGQGTRLTVV.

This clone was seen a single time. This chain connects TRBV6-2 or TRBV6-3 to TRBJ2-1; TRBD1 matches at 8 bases. The CDR3 has 15 amino acids. The ends lost 6 bases at V and 6 bases at J; junction bases unmatched: 10. CDR1 and CDR2 from the germline V gene are MNHEY and SVGEGT. The CDR3 protein is CASSPQGAPFNEQFF. CDR3 coding DNA: TGTGCCAGCAGCCCTCAGGGGGCCCCCTTCAATGAGCAGTTCTTC.

This chain joins TRBV30 and TRBJ2-5; tentative D call: TRBD1 (5 bases). This CDR3 spans 15 amino acids. The germline V and J ends were trimmed by 5 bases and 0 bases, with 16 bases remaining between them. CDR1 and CDR2 from the germline V gene are GTSNPN and SVGIG (reference sequence). Here the CDR3 reads CAWSRRTSDQETQYF. Here the CDR3 DNA reads TGTGCCTGGTCCCGTCGGACAAGCGACCAAGAGACCCAGTACTTC. Full variable domain (rest looked up from reference TRBV30 and TRBJ2-5): SQTIHQWPATLVQPVGSPLSLECTVEGTSNPNLYWYRQAAGRGLQLLFYSVGIGQISSEVPQNLSASRPQDRQFILSSKKLLLSDSGFYLCAWSRRTSDQETQYFGPGTRLLVL.

The J gene is TRBJ2-1, the V gene TRBV7-8, with 7 positions matching TRBD1. The CDR3 has 14 amino acids. The junction had 8 bases not matched to a gene; V was cut back by 5 bases and J by 7 bases. Germline V gene lookup returns CDR1 SGHVS and CDR2 FQNEAQ. CDR3 sequence: CASSPSTGKNEQFF. In DNA, the CDR3 is TGTGCCAGCAGCCCGTCGACAGGGAAGAATGAGCAGTTCTTC.

This chain uses TRBV18 with TRBJ2-5; D is possibly TRBD1 (5 bases). The V gene's germline CDR1 is KGHSH and CDR2 LQKENI. This CDR3 region has 14 residues. The V end was cut by 3 bases, the J end by 1 base, with 9 bases between. CDR3 DNA: TGTGCCAGCTCACCGAAAACAGGCCAAGAGACCCAGTACTTC. It translates to CASSPKTGQETQYF.

V is TRBV7-9 and J is TRBJ1-1, with D unresolved. Germline V gene sequence: CDR1 SEHNR, CDR2 FQNEAQ (reference sequence). The CDR3 runs 14 residues. Trimming removed 2 bases at V and 3 bases at J, with 10 bases between. CDR3: CASSLSPGHTEAFF. DNA of the CDR3: TGTGCCAGCAGCTTAAGTCCCGGTCACACTGAAGCTTTCTTT. Supplemented by reference TRBV7-9 and TRBJ1-1, the full variable domain reads DTGVSQNPRHKITKRGQNVTFRCDPISEHNRLYWYRQTLGQGPEFLTYFQNEAQLEKSRLLSDRFSAERPKGSFSTLEIQRTEQGDSAMYLCASSLSPGHTEAFFGQGTRLTVV.

The chain carries TRBV28 and TRBJ2-1, with 7 nucleotides matching TRBD1. CDR1 and CDR2 from the germline V gene are MDHEN and SYDVKM. The CDR3 has 16 amino acids. J gave up 1 base and V 4 bases, and 7 bases lay outside the gene matches. Written as DNA, the CDR3 is TGTGCCAGCAGTTCGAATACAGGGGATTCCTACAATGAGCAGTTCTTC. Translation gives CASSSNTGDSYNEQFF.

The CDR3, as DNA: TGTGCCAGCAGCGTAAGGACAGGGAATAGTGAAAAACTGTTTTTT. It codes for CASSVRTGNSEKLFF. The chain employs TRBV9 and TRBJ1-4, with 8 nucleotides matching TRBD1. The CDR3 sequence is 15 residues long. Germline assignment: CDR1 SGDLS and CDR2 YYNGEE. Germline trimming cut 1 base from V and 7 bases from J; bases unmatched to any gene: 6.

The chain has TRBV5-1 and TRBJ2-1; no clear D gene. V dropped 0 bases and J dropped 0 bases, with 7 bases sitting between them. This CDR3 has 15 residues. Germline V gives CDR1 SGHRS, CDR2 YFSETQ. The CDR3 reads CASSLDPSSYNEQFF. CDR3 DNA sequence: TGCGCCAGCAGCTTGGACCCGAGCTCCTACAATGAGCAGTTCTTC.

This chain connects TRBV6-1 to TRBJ1-5, with 7 bases aligning to TRBD1. This CDR3 has 16 amino acids. Germline CDR1 and CDR2: MNHNS and SASEGT. Trimming at V came to 3 bases and at J to 4 bases, leaving 9 bases not matched to a gene. The CDR3 nucleotides read TGTGCCAGCAGTGAGACCGGGACAGCCCTTAATCAGCCCCAGCATTTT. Its protein is CASSETGTALNQPQHF.

The rearrangement links TRBV12-5 to TRBJ2-3; the match to TRBD1 covers 8 bases. With 0 bases clipped from V and 6 bases from J, the junction kept 8 bases outside the gene matches. This CDR3 spans 16 amino acids. CDR1 is LGHNT and CDR2 is FRNRAP in the germline V gene. CDR3 sequence: CASGLVAGGILDTQYF. The CDR3 DNA is TGTGCTAGTGGTTTGGTAGCAGGGGGCATTTTGGATACGCAGTATTTT.

The chain has TRBV27 and TRBJ1-2, with 7 bases lining up with TRBD1. This CDR3 has 16 residues. Germline lookup yields CDR1 MNHEY and CDR2 SMNVEV (reference sequence). V gave up 3 bases and J gave up 5 bases; unmatched junction bases: 12. CDR3 in amino acids: CASSFRGTGVRYGYTF. CDR3 bases: TGTGCCAGCAGTTTTAGGGGCACAGGGGTTAGGTATGGCTACACCTTC.

CDR3 sequence: CASKTGTGFADTQYF. The CDR3 DNA reads as TGTGCCAGCAAGACCGGGACAGGGTTTGCAGATACGCAGTATTTT. This rearrangement joins TRBV28 to TRBJ2-3, with 9 positions matching TRBD1. This CDR3 is built from 15 residues. V shed 7 bases, J shed 4 bases, and the junction held 9 bases outside the gene matches. Germline CDR1 is MDHEN and CDR2 is SYDVKM.